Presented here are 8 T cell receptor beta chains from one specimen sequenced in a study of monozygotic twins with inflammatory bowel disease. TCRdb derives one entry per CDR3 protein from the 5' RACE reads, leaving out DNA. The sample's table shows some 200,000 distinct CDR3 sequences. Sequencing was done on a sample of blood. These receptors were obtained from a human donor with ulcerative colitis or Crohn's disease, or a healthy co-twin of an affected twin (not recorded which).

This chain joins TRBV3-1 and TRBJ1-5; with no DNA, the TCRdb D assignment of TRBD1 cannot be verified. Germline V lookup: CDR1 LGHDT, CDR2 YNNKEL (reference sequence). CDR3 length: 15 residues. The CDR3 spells CASSPRGQGNQPQHF.

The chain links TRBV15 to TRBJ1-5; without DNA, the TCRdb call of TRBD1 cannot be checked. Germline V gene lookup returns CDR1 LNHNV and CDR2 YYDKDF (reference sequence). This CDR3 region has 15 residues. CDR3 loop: CATSSHGGSNQPQHF.

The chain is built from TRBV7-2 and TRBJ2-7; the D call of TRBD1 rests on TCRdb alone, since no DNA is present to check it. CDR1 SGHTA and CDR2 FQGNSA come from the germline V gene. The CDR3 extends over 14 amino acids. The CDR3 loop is CASSSTPLVYEQYF.

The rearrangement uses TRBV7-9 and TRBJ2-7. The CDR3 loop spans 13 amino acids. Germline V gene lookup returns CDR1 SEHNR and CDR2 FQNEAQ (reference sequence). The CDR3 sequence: CASSPSGSVGQYF.

CDR3 protein: CASTGNTVNYGYTF. The V gene is TRBV28, the J gene TRBJ1-2. The CDR3 has 14 residues. Germline CDR1 MDHEN, CDR2 SYDVKM.

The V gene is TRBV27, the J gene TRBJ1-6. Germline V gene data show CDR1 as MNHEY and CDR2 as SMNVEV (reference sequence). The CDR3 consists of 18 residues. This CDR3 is CASSLSLQGRSYNSPLHF.

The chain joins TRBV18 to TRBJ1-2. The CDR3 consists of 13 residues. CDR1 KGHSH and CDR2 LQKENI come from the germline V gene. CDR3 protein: CASSRGVGYGYTF.

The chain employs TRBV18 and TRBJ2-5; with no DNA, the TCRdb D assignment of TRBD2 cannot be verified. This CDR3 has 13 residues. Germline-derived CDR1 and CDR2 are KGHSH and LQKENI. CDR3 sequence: CASSPGLDETQYF. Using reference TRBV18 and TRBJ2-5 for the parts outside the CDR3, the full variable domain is NAGVMQNPRHLVRRRGQEARLRCSPMKGHSHVYWYRQLPEEGLKFMVYLQKENIIDESGMPKERFSAEFPKEGPSILRIQQVVRGDSAAYFCASSPGLDETQYFGPGTRLLVL.